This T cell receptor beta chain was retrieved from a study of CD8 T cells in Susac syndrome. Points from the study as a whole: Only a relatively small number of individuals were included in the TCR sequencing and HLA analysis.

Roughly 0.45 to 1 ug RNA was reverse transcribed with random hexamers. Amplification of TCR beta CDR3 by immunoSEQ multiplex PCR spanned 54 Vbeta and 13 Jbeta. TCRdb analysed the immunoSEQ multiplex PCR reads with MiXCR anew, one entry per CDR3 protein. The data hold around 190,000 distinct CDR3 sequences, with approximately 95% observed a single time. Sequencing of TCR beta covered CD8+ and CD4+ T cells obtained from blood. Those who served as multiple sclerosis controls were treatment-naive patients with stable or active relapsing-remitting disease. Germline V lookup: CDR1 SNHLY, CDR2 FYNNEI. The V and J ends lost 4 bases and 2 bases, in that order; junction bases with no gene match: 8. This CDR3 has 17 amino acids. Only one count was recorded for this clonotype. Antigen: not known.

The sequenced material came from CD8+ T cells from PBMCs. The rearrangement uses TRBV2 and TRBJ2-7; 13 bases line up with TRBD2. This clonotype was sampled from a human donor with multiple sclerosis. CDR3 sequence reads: CASSGGLAGAPPYEQYF. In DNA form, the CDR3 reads TGTGCCAGCAGTGGCGGACTAGCGGGAGCCCCCCCCTACGAGCAGTACTTC.